Presented here are 3 T cell receptor beta chains from one specimen sequenced in a study of OX40 agonist ivuxolimab in advanced cancers. Here immunoSEQ multiplex PCR was the method, and the copy in TCRdb shows in-frame clones only, minus some. The sample includes 20,000 to 25,000 clones, roughly nine tenths of them seen just once. The sequencing here drew on CD4+ or CD8+ T cells sorted from blood, taken in a trial of the OX40 agonist ivuxolimab. The receptors derive from an adult with an advanced solid tumor such as melanoma, head and neck, liver or kidney cancer.

This clone was recorded only once. The V and J genes are TRBV9 and TRBJ2-7, with 10 bases fitting TRBD2. The CDR3 sequence is 16 residues long. Germline V gives CDR1 SGDLS, CDR2 YYNGEE. J lost 1 base, V lost 0 bases, and 4 bases had no gene match. DNA for the CDR3: TGTGCCAGCAGCGTAGATAGCGGGAGGCCTTCCTACGAGCAGTACTTC. Its translation: CASSVDSGRPSYEQYF. The entire variable domain, with the rest obtained from reference TRBV9 and TRBJ2-7, is as follows: DSGVTQTPKHLITATGQRVTLRCSPRSGDLSVYWYQQSLDQGLQFLIQYYNGEERAKGNILERFSAQQFPDLHSELNLSSLELGDSALYFCASSVDSGRPSYEQYFGPGTRLTVT.

The chain links TRBV7-9 to TRBJ2-3; D remains unclear. Germline CDR1 and CDR2: SEHNR and FQNEAQ (reference sequence). The CDR3 spans 15 residues. The V end was cut by 2 bases, the J end by 2 bases, with 11 bases between. CDR3 protein: CASSLRALDTDTQYF. CDR3 in DNA: TGTGCCAGCAGCTTAAGGGCCTTGGACACAGATACGCAGTATTTT.

The chain has TRBV7-9 and TRBJ2-4, with TRBD1 identical over 9 bases. The CDR3 runs to 15 residues. V lost 1 base to trimming and J lost 6 bases; unmatched junction nucleotides: 4. Germline V gives CDR1 SEHNR, CDR2 FQNEAQ (reference sequence). CDR3 residues: CASSLGTGEGNIQYF. DNA for the CDR3: TGTGCCAGCAGCTTAGGGACAGGGGAGGGAAACATTCAGTACTTC. Using reference TRBV7-9 and TRBJ2-4 for the parts outside the CDR3, the full variable domain is DTGVSQNPRHKITKRGQNVTFRCDPISEHNRLYWYRQTLGQGPEFLTYFQNEAQLEKSRLLSDRFSAERPKGSFSTLEIQRTEQGDSAMYLCASSLGTGEGNIQYFGAGTRLSVL.